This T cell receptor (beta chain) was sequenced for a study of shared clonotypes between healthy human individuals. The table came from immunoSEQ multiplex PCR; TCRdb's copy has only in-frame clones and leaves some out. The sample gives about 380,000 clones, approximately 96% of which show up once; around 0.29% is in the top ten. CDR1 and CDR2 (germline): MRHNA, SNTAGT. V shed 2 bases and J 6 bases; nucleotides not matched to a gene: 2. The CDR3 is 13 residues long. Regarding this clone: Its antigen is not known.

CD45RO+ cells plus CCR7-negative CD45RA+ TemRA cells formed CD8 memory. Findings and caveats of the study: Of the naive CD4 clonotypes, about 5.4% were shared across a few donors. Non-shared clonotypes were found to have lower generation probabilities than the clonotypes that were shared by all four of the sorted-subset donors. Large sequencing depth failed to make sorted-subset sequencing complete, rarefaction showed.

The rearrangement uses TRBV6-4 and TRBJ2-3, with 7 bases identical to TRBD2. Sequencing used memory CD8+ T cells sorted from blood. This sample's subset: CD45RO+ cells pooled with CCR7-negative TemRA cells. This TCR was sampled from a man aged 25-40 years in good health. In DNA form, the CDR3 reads TGTGCCAGCAGTGACGGACTAGAGGATACGCAGTATTTT. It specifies CASSDGLEDTQYF.